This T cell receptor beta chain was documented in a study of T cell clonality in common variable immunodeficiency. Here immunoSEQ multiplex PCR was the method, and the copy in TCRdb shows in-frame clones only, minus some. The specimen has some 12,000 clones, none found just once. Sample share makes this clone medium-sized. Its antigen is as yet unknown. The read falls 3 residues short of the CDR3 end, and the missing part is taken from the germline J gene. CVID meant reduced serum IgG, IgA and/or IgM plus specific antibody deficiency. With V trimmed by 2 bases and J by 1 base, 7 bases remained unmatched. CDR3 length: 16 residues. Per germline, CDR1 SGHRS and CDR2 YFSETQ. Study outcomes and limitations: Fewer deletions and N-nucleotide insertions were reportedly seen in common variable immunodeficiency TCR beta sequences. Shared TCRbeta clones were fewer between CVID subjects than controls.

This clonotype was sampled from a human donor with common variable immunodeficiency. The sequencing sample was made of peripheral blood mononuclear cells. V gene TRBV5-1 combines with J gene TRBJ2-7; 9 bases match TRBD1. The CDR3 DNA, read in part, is TGCGCCAGCAGCTTACGGGGACAGGGTAGATCCTACGAG. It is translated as CASSLRGQGRSYE. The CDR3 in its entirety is CASSLRGQGRSYEQYF.